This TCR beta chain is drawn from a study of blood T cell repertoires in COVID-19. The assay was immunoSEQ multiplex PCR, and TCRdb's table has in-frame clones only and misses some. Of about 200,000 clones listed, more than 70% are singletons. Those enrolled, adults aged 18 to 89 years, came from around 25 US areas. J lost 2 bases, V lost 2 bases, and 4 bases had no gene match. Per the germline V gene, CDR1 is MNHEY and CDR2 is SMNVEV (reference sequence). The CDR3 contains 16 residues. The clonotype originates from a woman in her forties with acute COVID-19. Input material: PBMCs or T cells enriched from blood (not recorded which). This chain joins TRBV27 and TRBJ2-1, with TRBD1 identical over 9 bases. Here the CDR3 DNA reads TGTGCCAGCAGTTTAACCGGGACAGGGCCCTACAATGAGCAGTTCTTC. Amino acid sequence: CASSLTGTGPYNEQFF.